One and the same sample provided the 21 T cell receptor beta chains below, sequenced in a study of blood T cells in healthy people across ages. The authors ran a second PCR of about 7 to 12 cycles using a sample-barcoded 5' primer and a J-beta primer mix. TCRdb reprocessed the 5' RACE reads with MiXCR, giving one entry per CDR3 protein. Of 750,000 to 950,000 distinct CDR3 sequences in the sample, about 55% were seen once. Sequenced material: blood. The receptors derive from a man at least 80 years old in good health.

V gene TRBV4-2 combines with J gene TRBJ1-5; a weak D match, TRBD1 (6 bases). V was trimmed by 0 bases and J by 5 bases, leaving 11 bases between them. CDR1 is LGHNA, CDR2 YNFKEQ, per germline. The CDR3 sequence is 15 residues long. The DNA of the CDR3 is TGTGCCAGCAGCCAAGACCAGGCAGGGGATCAGCCCCAGCATTTT. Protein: CASSQDQAGDQPQHF.

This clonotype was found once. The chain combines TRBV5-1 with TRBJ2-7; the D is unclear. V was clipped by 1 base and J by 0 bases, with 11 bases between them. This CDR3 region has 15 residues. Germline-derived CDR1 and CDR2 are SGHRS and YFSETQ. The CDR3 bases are TGCGCCAGCAGCTTGAAAGGCGGCTTCTCCTACGAGCAGTACTTC. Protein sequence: CASSLKGGFSYEQYF.

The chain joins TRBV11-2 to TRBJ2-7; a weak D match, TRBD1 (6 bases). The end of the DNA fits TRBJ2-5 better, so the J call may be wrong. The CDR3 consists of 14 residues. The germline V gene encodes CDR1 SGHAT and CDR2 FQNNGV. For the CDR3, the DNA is TGTGCCAGCAGCCCAACAATAGGGGGAGAGACCCAGTACTTC. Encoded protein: CASSPTIGGETQYF.

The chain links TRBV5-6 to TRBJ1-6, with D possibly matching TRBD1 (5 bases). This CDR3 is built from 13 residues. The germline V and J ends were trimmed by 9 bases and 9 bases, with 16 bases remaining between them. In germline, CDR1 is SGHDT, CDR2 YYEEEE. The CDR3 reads CATGPGRLSPLHF. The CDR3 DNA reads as TGTGCCACGGGCCCAGGGAGGCTTTCACCCCTCCACTTT.

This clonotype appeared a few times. For the CDR3, the DNA is TGCGCCAGCAGCCAAGATCCCTCGGGGAATAGTGGCTCCGGTCAGCCCCAGCATTTT. Its translation: CASSQDPSGNSGSGQPQHF. This chain connects TRBV4-1 to TRBJ1-5; D ambiguous. The CDR3 is 19 residues long. V lost 0 bases and J lost 6, with 24 bases in between. Germline V gives CDR1 MGHRA, CDR2 YSYEKL.

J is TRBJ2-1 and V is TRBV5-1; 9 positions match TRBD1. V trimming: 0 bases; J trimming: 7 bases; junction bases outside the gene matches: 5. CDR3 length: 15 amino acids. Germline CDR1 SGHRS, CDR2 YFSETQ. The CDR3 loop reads CASSLEDRGWNEQFF. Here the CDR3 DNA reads TGCGCCAGCAGCTTGGAGGACAGGGGATGGAATGAGCAGTTCTTC. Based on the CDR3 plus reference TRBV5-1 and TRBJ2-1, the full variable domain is KAGVTQTPRYLIKTRGQQVTLSCSPISGHRSVSWYQQTPGQGLQFLFEYFSETQRNKGNFPGRFSGRQFSNSRSEMNVSTLELGDSALYLCASSLEDRGWNEQFFGPGTRLTVL.

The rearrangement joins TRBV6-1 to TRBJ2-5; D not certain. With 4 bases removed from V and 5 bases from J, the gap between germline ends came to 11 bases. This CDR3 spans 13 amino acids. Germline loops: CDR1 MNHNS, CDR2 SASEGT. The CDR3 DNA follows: TGTGCCAGCAGTGGGACGGTCCGGGAGACCCAGTACTTC. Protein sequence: CASSGTVRETQYF.

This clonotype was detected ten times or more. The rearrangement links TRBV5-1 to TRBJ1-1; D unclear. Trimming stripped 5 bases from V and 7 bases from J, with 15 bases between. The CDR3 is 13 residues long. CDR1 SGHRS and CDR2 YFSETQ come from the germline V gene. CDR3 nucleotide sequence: TGCGCCAGCAGTTTCGACCCGGACTTTGAAGCTTTCTTT. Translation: CASSFDPDFEAFF. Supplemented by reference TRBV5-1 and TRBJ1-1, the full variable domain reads KAGVTQTPRYLIKTRGQQVTLSCSPISGHRSVSWYQQTPGQGLQFLFEYFSETQRNKGNFPGRFSGRQFSNSRSEMNVSTLELGDSALYLCASSFDPDFEAFFGQGTRLTVV.

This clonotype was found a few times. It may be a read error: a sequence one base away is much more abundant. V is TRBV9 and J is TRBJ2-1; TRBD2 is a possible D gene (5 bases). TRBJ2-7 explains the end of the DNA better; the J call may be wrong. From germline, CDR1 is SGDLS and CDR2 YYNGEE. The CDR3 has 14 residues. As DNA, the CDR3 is TGTGCCAGCAGCGTAGGTGGGAGTAGCAATGAGCAGTACTTC. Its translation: CASSVGGSSNEQYF.

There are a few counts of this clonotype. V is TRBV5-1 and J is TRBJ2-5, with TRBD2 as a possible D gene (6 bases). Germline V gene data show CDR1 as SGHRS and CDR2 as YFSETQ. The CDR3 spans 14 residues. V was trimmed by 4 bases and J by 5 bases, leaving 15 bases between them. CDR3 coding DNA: TGCGCCAGCAGCATCGGGATAGGGAGGGAGACCCAGTACTTC. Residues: CASSIGIGRETQYF. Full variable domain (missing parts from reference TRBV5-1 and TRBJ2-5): KAGVTQTPRYLIKTRGQQVTLSCSPISGHRSVSWYQQTPGQGLQFLFEYFSETQRNKGNFPGRFSGRQFSNSRSEMNVSTLELGDSALYLCASSIGIGRETQYFGPGTRLLVL.

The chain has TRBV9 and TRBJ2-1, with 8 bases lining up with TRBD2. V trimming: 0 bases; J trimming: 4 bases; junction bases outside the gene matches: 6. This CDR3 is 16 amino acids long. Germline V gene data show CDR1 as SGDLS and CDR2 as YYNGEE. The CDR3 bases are TGTGCCAGCAGCGTAGGGGTAGCGGGGCTATACAATGAGCAGTTCTTC. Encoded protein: CASSVGVAGLYNEQFF. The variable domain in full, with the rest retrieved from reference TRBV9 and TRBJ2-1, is DSGVTQTPKHLITATGQRVTLRCSPRSGDLSVYWYQQSLDQGLQFLIQYYNGEERAKGNILERFSAQQFPDLHSELNLSSLELGDSALYFCASSVGVAGLYNEQFFGPGTRLTVL.

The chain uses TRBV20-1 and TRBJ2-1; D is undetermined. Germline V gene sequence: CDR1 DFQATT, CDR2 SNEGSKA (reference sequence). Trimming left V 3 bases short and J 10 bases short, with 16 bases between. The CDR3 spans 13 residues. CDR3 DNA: TGCAGTGCTAGCCGAACCCGGGCTGGGGAGCAGTTCTTC. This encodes CSASRTRAGEQFF.

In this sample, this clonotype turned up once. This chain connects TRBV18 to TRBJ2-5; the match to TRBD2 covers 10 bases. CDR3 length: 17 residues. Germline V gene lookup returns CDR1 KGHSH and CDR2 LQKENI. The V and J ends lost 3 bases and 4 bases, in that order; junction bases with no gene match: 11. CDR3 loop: CASSPINSGRRGETQYF. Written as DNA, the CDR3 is TGTGCCAGCTCACCGATTAATAGCGGGAGGAGGGGAGAGACCCAGTACTTC.

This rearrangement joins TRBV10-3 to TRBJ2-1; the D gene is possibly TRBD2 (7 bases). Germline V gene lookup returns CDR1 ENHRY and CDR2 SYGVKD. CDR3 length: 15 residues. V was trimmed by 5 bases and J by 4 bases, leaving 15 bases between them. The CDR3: CAISQGLAAYNEQFF. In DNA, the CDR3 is TGTGCCATCAGTCAGGGGCTAGCGGCTTACAATGAGCAGTTCTTC.

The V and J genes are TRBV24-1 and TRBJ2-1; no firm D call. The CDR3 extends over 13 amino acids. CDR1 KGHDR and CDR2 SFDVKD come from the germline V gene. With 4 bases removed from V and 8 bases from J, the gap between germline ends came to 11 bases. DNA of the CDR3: TGTGCCACCAGTGACCCCAACGTCGATGAGCAGTTCTTC. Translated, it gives CATSDPNVDEQFF.

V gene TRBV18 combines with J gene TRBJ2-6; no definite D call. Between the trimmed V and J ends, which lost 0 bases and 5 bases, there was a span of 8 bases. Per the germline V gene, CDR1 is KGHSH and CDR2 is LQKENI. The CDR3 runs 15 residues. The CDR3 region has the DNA TGTGCCAGCTCACCACCGGAGCTCCGGGCCAACGTCCTGACTTTC. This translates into CASSPPELRANVLTF.

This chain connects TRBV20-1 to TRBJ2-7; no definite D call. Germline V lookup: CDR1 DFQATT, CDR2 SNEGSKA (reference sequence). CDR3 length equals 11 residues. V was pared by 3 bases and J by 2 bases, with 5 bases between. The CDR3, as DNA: TGCAGTGCTAGCACAGCCTACGAGCAGTACTTC. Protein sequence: CSASTAYEQYF.

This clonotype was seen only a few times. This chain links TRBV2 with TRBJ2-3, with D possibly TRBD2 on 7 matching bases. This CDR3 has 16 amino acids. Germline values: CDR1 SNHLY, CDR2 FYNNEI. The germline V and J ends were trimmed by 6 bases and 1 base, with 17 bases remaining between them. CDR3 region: CASRAPWEGGTDTQYF. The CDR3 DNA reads TGTGCCAGCAGGGCCCCCTGGGAGGGGGGCACAGATACGCAGTATTTT. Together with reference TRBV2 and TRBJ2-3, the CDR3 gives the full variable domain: EPEVTQTPSHQVTQMGQEVILRCVPISNHLYFYWYRQILGQKVEFLVSFYNNEISEKSEIFDDQFSVERPDGSNFTLKIRSTKLEDSAMYFCASRAPWEGGTDTQYFGPGTRLTVL.

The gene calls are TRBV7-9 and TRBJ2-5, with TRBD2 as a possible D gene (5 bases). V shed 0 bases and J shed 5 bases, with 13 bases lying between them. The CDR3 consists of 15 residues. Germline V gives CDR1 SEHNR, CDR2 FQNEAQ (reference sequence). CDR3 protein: CASSLAQGRRETQYF. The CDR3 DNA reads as TGTGCCAGCAGCTTAGCGCAAGGGCGGAGGGAGACCCAGTACTTC.

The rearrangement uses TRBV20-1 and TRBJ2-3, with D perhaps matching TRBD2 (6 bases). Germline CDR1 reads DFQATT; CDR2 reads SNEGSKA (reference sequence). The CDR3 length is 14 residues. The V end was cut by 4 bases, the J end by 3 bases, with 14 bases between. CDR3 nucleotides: TGCAGTGCTACCCGACTAGGGAAAACAGATACGCAGTATTTT. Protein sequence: CSATRLGKTDTQYF.

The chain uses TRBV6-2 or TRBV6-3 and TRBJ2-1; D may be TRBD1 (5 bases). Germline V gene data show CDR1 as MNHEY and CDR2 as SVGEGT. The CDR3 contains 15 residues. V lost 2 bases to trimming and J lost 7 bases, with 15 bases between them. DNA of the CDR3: TGTGCCAGCAGTTACGGGGCGCCAGCCCGGAATGAGCAGTTCTTC. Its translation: CASSYGAPARNEQFF.